The rows below give T cell receptor beta chains drawn from one sample of a study of blood T cell repertoires in COVID-19. Data came from immunoSEQ multiplex PCR; TCRdb stores just in-frame clones and leaves some out. The sample records 350,000 to 400,000 clones, approximately 92% being singletons. Sequencing input: PBMCs or T cells enriched from blood (not recorded which). These receptors all come from a man younger than 35 who had recovered from COVID-19. Each CDR3 is given with its conserved first and last residue. The D gene is left open where the match is weak. Where a row states a size, it is once, few, many or the class of an expanded clone; other rows omit it.

j_gene: TRBJ1-5
d_gene: TRBD1
abundance: NA
v_gene: TRBV5-8
CDR3nt: TGTGCCAGCAGGAGCGGGACAGGTAATCAGCCCCAGCATTTT
CDR3aa: CASRSGTGNQPQHF

j_gene: TRBJ1-1
d_gene: NA
abundance: NA
v_gene: TRBV7-6
CDR3nt: TGTGCCAGCAGCGCGAACAGGGCGGTTGAAGCTTTCTTT
CDR3aa: CASSANRAVEAFF

j_gene: TRBJ1-5
d_gene: NA
abundance: NA
v_gene: TRBV28
CDR3nt: TGTGCCAGCAGTTCAGATTATAGCAATCAGCCCCAGCATTTT
CDR3aa: CASSSDYSNQPQHF

j_gene: TRBJ1-1
d_gene: TRBD1
abundance: NA
v_gene: TRBV3-1/TRBV3-2
CDR3nt: TGTGCCAGCAGCCCCCGGGACAGGGAGACTGAAGCTTTCTTT
CDR3aa: CASSPRDRETEAFF

j_gene: TRBJ1-5
d_gene: NA
abundance: NA
v_gene: TRBV6-5
CDR3nt: TGTGCCAGCATCAGGGCAGGGGAAAGCAATCAGCCCCAGCATTTT
CDR3aa: CASIRAGESNQPQHF

j_gene: TRBJ2-5
d_gene: TRBD2
abundance: NA
v_gene: TRBV6-5
CDR3nt: TGTGCCAGCAGTTACTCGTTAGCGGGGGGCCAAGAGACCCAGTACTTC
CDR3aa: CASSYSLAGGQETQYF

j_gene: TRBJ2-2
d_gene: TRBD2
abundance: NA
v_gene: TRBV9
CDR3nt: TGTGCCAGCAGCGTAACTAGCGGTTCATTTACCGGGGAGCTGTTTTTT
CDR3aa: CASSVTSGSFTGELFF

j_gene: TRBJ2-3
d_gene: NA
abundance: NA
v_gene: TRBV10-3
CDR3nt: TGTGCCATCAGTGAGTCGACTACCGTCACAGATACGCAGTATTTT
CDR3aa: CAISESTTVTDTQYF

j_gene: TRBJ1-1
d_gene: TRBD1
abundance: NA
v_gene: TRBV5-1
CDR3nt: TGCGCCAGCAGCAGAGGGACAGGTACGGGCACTGAAGCTTTCTTT
CDR3aa: CASSRGTGTGTEAFF

j_gene: TRBJ2-1
d_gene: NA
abundance: NA
v_gene: TRBV12-1
CDR3nt: TGTGCCAGCATCATAAAACTAGCACCCAAGGGGAATGAGCAGTTCTTC
CDR3aa: CASIIKLAPKGNEQFF

j_gene: TRBJ2-2
d_gene: NA
abundance: NA
v_gene: TRBV6-5
CDR3nt: TGTGCCAGCGCCACGGGCGGGGAGCTGTTTTTT
CDR3aa: CASATGGELFF

j_gene: TRBJ1-4
d_gene: NA
abundance: NA
v_gene: TRBV7-9
CDR3nt: TGTGCCAGCAGCTACGCAGGGGCATCTAATGAAAAACTGTTTTTT
CDR3aa: CASSYAGASNEKLFF

j_gene: TRBJ1-4
d_gene: NA
abundance: NA
v_gene: TRBV27
CDR3nt: TGTGCCAGCAGTTCACAGGGTGGCAACGAAAAACTGTTTTTT
CDR3aa: CASSSQGGNEKLFF

j_gene: TRBJ1-2
d_gene: NA
abundance: NA
v_gene: TRBV6-1
CDR3nt: TGTGCCAGCAGTGAAGCGTGGGGGCTTAACTATGGCTACACCTTC
CDR3aa: CASSEAWGLNYGYTF

j_gene: TRBJ2-3
d_gene: TRBD2
abundance: NA
v_gene: TRBV6-2/TRBV6-3
CDR3nt: TGTGCCAGCAGTTACAATCTAGCGGGAGGTCCCGATACGCAGTATTTT
CDR3aa: CASSYNLAGGPDTQYF

j_gene: TRBJ2-7
d_gene: NA
abundance: NA
v_gene: TRBV11-1
CDR3nt: TGTGCCAGCAGCCACGGGACTCATACCTACGAGCAGTACTTC
CDR3aa: CASSHGTHTYEQYF

j_gene: TRBJ2-3
d_gene: TRBD1
abundance: NA
v_gene: TRBV12-5
CDR3nt: TGTGCTAGTGTGGACAGGGAAGGCGATACGCAGTATTTT
CDR3aa: CASVDREGDTQYF

j_gene: TRBJ1-1
d_gene: TRBD1
abundance: NA
v_gene: TRBV7-9
CDR3nt: TGTGCCAGCAGCTATGAGACAGGGCGGAACACTGAAGCTTTCTTT
CDR3aa: CASSYETGRNTEAFF

j_gene: TRBJ1-2
d_gene: NA
abundance: NA
v_gene: TRBV5-8
CDR3nt: TGTGCCAGCAGCTTGGCCGATTTGAGACCCGGGGTTTACCCCTATGGCTACACCTTC
CDR3aa: CASSLADLRPGVYPYGYTF

j_gene: TRBJ1-5
d_gene: NA
abundance: NA
v_gene: TRBV6-1
CDR3nt: TGTGCCAGCAGTGACCCTCAGGGTCAGCCCCAGCATTTT
CDR3aa: CASSDPQGQPQHF

j_gene: TRBJ2-7
d_gene: TRBD1
abundance: few
v_gene: TRBV6-5
CDR3nt: TGTGCCAGCAGAAAAACCGGGACAGGGGTCTACGAGCAGTACTTC
CDR3aa: CASRKTGTGVYEQYF

j_gene: TRBJ2-5
d_gene: NA
abundance: NA
v_gene: TRBV6-5
CDR3nt: NA
CDR3aa: CASSSSGGFQETQYF

j_gene: TRBJ2-7
d_gene: TRBD1
abundance: NA
v_gene: TRBV7-8
CDR3nt: TGTGCCAGCAGCCTACCACCCGACAGGGTCTCCTACGAGCAGTACTTC
CDR3aa: CASSLPPDRVSYEQYF

j_gene: TRBJ2-7
d_gene: NA
abundance: few
v_gene: TRBV19
CDR3nt: TGTGCCAGTAGTTACTCGATTACCTACGAGCAGTACTTC
CDR3aa: CASSYSITYEQYF

j_gene: TRBJ1-5
d_gene: TRBD1
abundance: NA
v_gene: TRBV11-2
CDR3nt: TGTGCCAGCAGCTCTCACCCGGACAGGTACTTTTGTCAGCCCCAGCATTTT
CDR3aa: CASSSHPDRYFCQPQHF

j_gene: TRBJ2-2
d_gene: NA
abundance: NA
v_gene: TRBV25-1
CDR3nt: TGTGCCAGCAGTGAATATATGAGCAGCACAGGGCACACCGGGGAGCTGTTTTTT
CDR3aa: CASSEYMSSTGHTGELFF

j_gene: TRBJ1-6
d_gene: NA
abundance: NA
v_gene: TRBV5-8
CDR3nt: TGTGCCAGCAGCTTGAGGGGTCCTTATAATTCACCCCTCCACTTT
CDR3aa: CASSLRGPYNSPLHF

j_gene: TRBJ2-7
d_gene: TRBD2
abundance: NA
v_gene: TRBV2
CDR3nt: TGTGCCAGCGGTAGACTAGCCACCTCCTACGAGCAGTACTTC
CDR3aa: CASGRLATSYEQYF

j_gene: TRBJ2-5
d_gene: NA
abundance: NA
v_gene: TRBV7-2
CDR3nt: TGTGCCAGCAGCTTACGACAGGCAGAGACCCAGTACTTC
CDR3aa: CASSLRQAETQYF

j_gene: TRBJ2-7
d_gene: TRBD1
abundance: NA
v_gene: TRBV29-1
CDR3nt: TGCAGCGTTACCCCGACAGGGGGGGAGCAGTACTTC
CDR3aa: CSVTPTGGEQYF

j_gene: TRBJ2-1
d_gene: TRBD1
abundance: NA
v_gene: TRBV10-3
CDR3nt: TGTGCCAGTACCGGACAGGGGGCGAGGAATGAGCAGTTCTTC
CDR3aa: CASTGQGARNEQFF

j_gene: TRBJ2-7
d_gene: TRBD2
abundance: NA
v_gene: TRBV6-1
CDR3nt: TGTGCCAGCAGTGACCGGCCGCCTCTAGCGGGAGGACCCTCCTACGAGCAGTACTTC
CDR3aa: CASSDRPPLAGGPSYEQYF

j_gene: TRBJ2-3
d_gene: NA
abundance: once
v_gene: TRBV6-5
CDR3nt: TGTGCCAGCGGGGGCCCCGCAGATACGCAGTATTTT
CDR3aa: CASGGPADTQYF

j_gene: TRBJ2-2
d_gene: NA
abundance: NA
v_gene: TRBV4-2
CDR3nt: TGTGCCAGCAGCCGAGCCGGACAGTCGAACACCGGGGAGCTGTTTTTT
CDR3aa: CASSRAGQSNTGELFF

j_gene: TRBJ1-4
d_gene: NA
abundance: once
v_gene: TRBV7-9
CDR3nt: TGTGCCAGCAGCTTAGGAGGGAGGGAAAAACTGTTTTTT
CDR3aa: CASSLGGREKLFF

j_gene: TRBJ1-4
d_gene: NA
abundance: NA
v_gene: TRBV28
CDR3nt: TGTGCCAGCAGTTTAGACAGGTTACCTAATGAAAAACTGTTTTTT
CDR3aa: CASSLDRLPNEKLFF

j_gene: TRBJ1-3
d_gene: TRBD1
abundance: NA
v_gene: TRBV7-9
CDR3nt: TGTGCCAGCAGCGGTCCAAAACAGGGGAACACCATATATTTT
CDR3aa: CASSGPKQGNTIYF

j_gene: TRBJ1-1
d_gene: TRBD1
abundance: once
v_gene: TRBV19
CDR3nt: TGTGCCAGTCGAAGGGGGCCCCGGACTGAAGCTTTCTTT
CDR3aa: CASRRGPRTEAFF

j_gene: TRBJ1-6
d_gene: TRBD1
abundance: NA
v_gene: TRBV27
CDR3nt: TGTGCCAGCAGCACATCCTCCGGGACAGTCAATTCACCCCTCCACTTT
CDR3aa: CASSTSSGTVNSPLHF

j_gene: TRBJ2-5
d_gene: TRBD1
abundance: NA
v_gene: TRBV4-3
CDR3nt: TGCGCCAGCAGCCAGGACAGGGATATGGAGACCCAGTACTTC
CDR3aa: CASSQDRDMETQYF

j_gene: TRBJ2-4
d_gene: NA
abundance: NA
v_gene: TRBV13
CDR3nt: TGTGCCAGCAGCTCAAGGGATTGGGGGGTTCAAAACATTCAGTACTTC
CDR3aa: CASSSRDWGVQNIQYF

j_gene: TRBJ2-1
d_gene: TRBD1
abundance: NA
v_gene: TRBV23-1
CDR3nt: TGCGCCAGCAGTCATCACCGGGACAGGGATCAGGGTGAGCAGTTCTTC
CDR3aa: CASSHHRDRDQGEQFF

j_gene: TRBJ2-7
d_gene: TRBD1
abundance: NA
v_gene: TRBV27
CDR3nt: TGTGCCAGCAGTTCAGCCGGGACAGGGGGCTACGAGCAGTACTTC
CDR3aa: CASSSAGTGGYEQYF

j_gene: TRBJ2-3
d_gene: NA
abundance: once
v_gene: TRBV25-1
CDR3nt: TGTGCCAGCAGTGAGACAGGGAGGGATACGCAGTATTTT
CDR3aa: CASSETGRDTQYF

j_gene: TRBJ2-3
d_gene: TRBD2
abundance: NA
v_gene: TRBV28
CDR3nt: TGTGCCAGCAGTTTCCCTGGCGGGAGGGCGGTTGTCGCGACAGATACGCAGTATTTT
CDR3aa: CASSFPGGRAVVATDTQYF

j_gene: TRBJ1-1
d_gene: TRBD1
abundance: NA
v_gene: TRBV28
CDR3nt: TGTGCCAGCAGTTTAGCCGGGACAGGGTCTGAAGCTTTCTTT
CDR3aa: CASSLAGTGSEAFF

j_gene: TRBJ1-2
d_gene: TRBD1
abundance: NA
v_gene: TRBV6-5
CDR3nt: TGTGCCAGCAGACTAGAGGGGGCTCGTGGCTACACCTTC
CDR3aa: CASRLEGARGYTF